This T cell receptor (beta chain) is from a study of graft-versus-host responses after intestinal transplantation. Looking at the study overall: In this cohort, recipients had multivisceral, liver-intestinal, or isolated intestinal transplants.

In the case of this clone: Its target is not known.

The CDR3 has 14 residues. V was clipped by 3 bases and J by 0 bases, with 10 bases between them. CDR1 is SGDLS and CDR2 is YYNGEE in the germline V gene. Repertoires were generated with immunoSEQ multiplex PCR, while TCRdb's copy carries only in-frame clones and drops some. Of roughly 69,000 clones in the sample, about nine tenths are singletons; the top ten hold approximately 6.3%. Points from the study as a whole: Peak circulating GvH clone levels tracked with early post-transplant HvG declines. There were GvH clones found in recipient marrow, and some of them appeared first in ileum or blood.

The chain recombines TRBV9 with TRBJ2-7, with no clear D. The clonotype was recovered from a human patient who received an intestinal transplant, so some T cells may come from the graft donor. The sample was bone marrow, taken around 720 days after intestinal transplantation. CDR3 protein: CASSGPDSSYEQYF. The CDR3, as DNA: TGTGCCAGCAGCGGCCCCGATAGCTCCTACGAGCAGTACTTC.